This paragraph reports one TCR beta chain. The target antigen is unknown. These data belong to a study of Ad26.COV2.S vaccination and SARS-CoV-2 variants. Overall study context: Donor was assigned to the Ad26.COV2.S arm of trial COV1001.

The treatment here: roughly 18 received Ad26.COV2.S at low or high dose, single or two shots; a few received placebo; per-sample allocation not given. Vaccine and placebo recipients were sampled on day 63 after the first injection. An 18-55-year-old adult in Boston served as donor. Ad26 vector vaccine expressed Wuhan-strain SARS-CoV-2 spike. CDR1 and CDR2 (germline): MGHDK, SYGVNS. Trimming removed 8 bases at V and 1 base at J, with 9 bases between. The length of the CDR3 is 14 residues. Notes on the study in general: Vaccinees showed greater spike-specific TCR breadth than placebo recipients.

The data were produced by immunoSEQ multiplex PCR, yet TCRdb's version contains in-frame clones alone and is incomplete. The sample holds 300,000 to 400,000 clones, 70% to 90% seen once. The sequenced sample was peripheral blood, obtained in a trial of Ad26.COV2.S vaccine versus placebo. The chain combines TRBV25-1 with TRBJ2-6; no definite D call. This TCR was sampled from a person between 18 and 65 years old who received the Ad26.COV2.S COVID-19 vaccine or a placebo. CDR3 residues: CASARSSGANVLTF. DNA of the CDR3: TGTGCCAGCGCTCGGAGTTCTGGGGCCAACGTCCTGACTTTC.